Shown below are 2 T cell receptor beta chains from a single sample sequenced in a study of shared clonotypes between healthy human individuals. Produced via immunoSEQ multiplex PCR; TCRdb's table is partial and in-frame only. Altogether approximately 2.4 million clones are present, around 95% being singletons, with the ten largest covering roughly 0.13%. The sequenced sample consisted of naive CD4+ T cells sorted from blood. Subset denoted: CD45RA+ positively selected. The receptors stem from a man aged 18 to 29 in good health.

The gene calls are TRBV5-1 and TRBJ2-7; tentatively, D is TRBD1 (5 bases). Trimming removed 7 bases at V and 1 base at J, with 21 bases between. Germline V lookup: CDR1 SGHRS, CDR2 YFSETQ. The CDR3 is 16 residues long. CDR3 protein: CASRPTGPRASYEQYF. The DNA of the CDR3 is TGCGCCAGCCGTCCCACAGGACCCCGCGCGTCCTACGAGCAGTACTTC.

This clone was detected only once. The CDR3 DNA reads as TGTGCCAGCAGCCTACAGGGCCGCTACGAGCAGTACTTC. Amino acid sequence: CASSLQGRYEQYF. The genes are TRBV7-9 and TRBJ2-7; D possibly corresponds to TRBD1 (6 bases). The germline V gene has CDR1 SEHNR and CDR2 FQNEAQ (reference sequence). V lost 5 bases, J lost 3 bases, and 11 bases lay in between. This CDR3 has 13 amino acids. The full variable domain, in which reference TRBV7-9 and TRBJ2-7 provide the parts outside the CDR3, is DTGVSQNPRHKITKRGQNVTFRCDPISEHNRLYWYRQTLGQGPEFLTYFQNEAQLEKSRLLSDRFSAERPKGSFSTLEIQRTEQGDSAMYLCASSLQGRYEQYFGPGTRLTVT.